These T cell receptor beta chains were read from a single sample in a study of shared clonotypes between healthy human individuals. Profiled with immunoSEQ multiplex PCR; TCRdb holds only in-frame clones, not every one. The table includes hundreds of thousands of clones, 72% detected once. The sequencing sample was made of memory CD4+ T cells sorted from blood. The origin of the receptors is a woman in her thirties in good health. CDR3s include the opening cysteine and the closing phenylalanine or tryptophan. The order of the fields is J gene, CDR3 length, V gene, D gene, clone size, CDR3 protein, CDR3 DNA. A D gene is named only where the DNA matches it firmly. Not all rows give a size; the values are once, few, many and, for expanded clones, a class.

J: TRBJ2-7; length: 17; V: TRBV27; D: -; size: -; CDR3: CASSLFPPLGRSYEQYF; DNA: TGTGCCAGCAGTTTATTCCCCCCATTGGGCCGCTCCTACGAGCAGTACTTC
J: TRBJ1-3; length: 14; V: TRBV29-1; D: -; size: -; CDR3: CSVGGGGSGNTIYF; DNA: TGCAGCGTTGGGGGAGGGGGCTCTGGAAACACCATATATTTT
J: TRBJ2-1; length: 12; V: TRBV25-1; D: -; size: -; CDR3: CASRREFGEQFF; DNA: TGTGCCAGCAGGAGGGAGTTTGGTGAGCAGTTCTTC
J: TRBJ2-1; length: 14; V: TRBV18; D: -; size: -; CDR3: CASSPIGGPDEQFF; DNA: TGTGCCAGCTCACCTATCGGGGGGCCGGATGAGCAGTTCTTC
J: TRBJ2-7; length: 15; V: TRBV7-9; D: TRBD1; size: -; CDR3: CASSSGQLSSYEQYF; DNA: TGTGCCAGCAGCTCGGGACAGTTGAGCTCCTACGAGCAGTACTTC
J: TRBJ2-6; length: 17; V: TRBV19; D: -; size: -; CDR3: CASRRFGQPSGANVLTF; DNA: TGTGCCAGTCGTAGATTCGGACAGCCCTCTGGGGCCAACGTCCTGACTTTC
J: TRBJ1-1; length: 14; V: TRBV5-6; D: -; size: -; CDR3: CASSLGQDNTEAFF; DNA: TGTGCCAGCAGCTTGGGGCAGGACAACACTGAAGCTTTCTTT
J: TRBJ2-6; length: 15; V: TRBV4-2; D: -; size: -; CDR3: CASSLVGSGANVLTF; DNA: TGTGCCAGCAGCTTGGTAGGCTCTGGGGCCAACGTCCTGACTTTC
J: TRBJ1-1; length: 14; V: TRBV10-2; D: -; size: -; CDR3: CASISGGADTEAFF; DNA: TGCGCCAGCATCTCCGGGGGCGCGGACACTGAAGCTTTCTTT
J: TRBJ1-5; length: 15; V: TRBV28; D: TRBD1; size: -; CDR3: CASGSTGEGDQPQHF; DNA: TGTGCCAGCGGGTCGACAGGGGAAGGGGATCAGCCCCAGCATTTT
J: TRBJ1-1; length: 15; V: TRBV27; D: -; size: many; CDR3: CASSLMRGGNTEAFF; DNA: TGTGCCAGCAGTTTAATGCGGGGAGGGAACACTGAAGCTTTCTTT
J: TRBJ1-4; length: 14; V: TRBV7-9; D: -; size: -; CDR3: CASSLASFNEKLFF; DNA: TGTGCCAGCAGCTTAGCTTCCTTTAATGAAAAACTGTTTTTT
J: TRBJ2-7; length: 16; V: TRBV4-1; D: TRBD2; size: many; CDR3: CASSQGDGAGAYEQYF; DNA: TGCGCCAGCAGCCAAGGGGACGGAGCGGGGGCCTACGAGCAGTACTTC
J: TRBJ1-1; length: 12; V: TRBV2; D: TRBD1; size: once; CDR3: CASSEAGGEAFF; DNA: TGTGCCAGCAGTGAGGCAGGGGGAGAAGCTTTCTTT
J: TRBJ1-4; length: 18; V: TRBV6-1; D: TRBD1; size: -; CDR3: CASSARRAGGATNEKLFF; DNA: TGTGCCAGCAGTGCCCGGAGGGCAGGGGGCGCAACTAATGAAAAACTGTTTTTT
J: TRBJ1-2; length: 16; V: TRBV7-6; D: -; size: -; CDR3: CASSLGPGGSNYGYTF; DNA: TGTGCCAGCAGCTTGGGGCCGGGAGGCTCTAACTATGGCTACACCTTC
J: TRBJ1-5; length: 14; V: TRBV2; D: TRBD1; size: -; CDR3: CASSQDRVSQPQHF; DNA: TGTGCCAGCAGCCAGGACAGGGTATCTCAGCCCCAGCATTTT
J: TRBJ1-5; length: 15; V: TRBV28; D: -; size: -; CDR3: CASTPDSLGNQPQHF; DNA: TGTGCCAGCACCCCGGACAGTCTGGGCAATCAGCCCCAGCATTTT
J: TRBJ1-3; length: 11; V: TRBV30; D: -; size: few; CDR3: CAWSTGNTIYF; DNA: TGTGCCTGGAGCACTGGAAACACCATATATTTT
J: TRBJ2-5; length: 15; V: TRBV5-1; D: TRBD2; size: -; CDR3: CASSSLAGGGETQYF; DNA: TGCGCCAGCAGCTCACTAGCGGGAGGCGGGGAGACCCAGTACTTC
J: TRBJ2-5; length: 16; V: TRBV25-1; D: TRBD2; size: -; CDR3: CASSLASGRASETQYF; DNA: TGTGCCAGCAGTTTGGCTAGCGGGAGGGCGTCAGAGACCCAGTACTTC
J: TRBJ2-5; length: 14; V: TRBV7-9; D: -; size: many; CDR3: CASSLVGGYETQYF; DNA: TGTGCCAGCAGCTTAGTTGGGGGATATGAGACCCAGTACTTC
J: TRBJ1-2; length: 10; V: TRBV20-1; D: -; size: few; CDR3: CSATEEGYTF; DNA: TGCAGTGCTACGGAGGAGGGCTACACCTTC
J: TRBJ2-7; length: 16; V: TRBV7-9; D: TRBD2; size: many; CDR3: CASSSGTSGNSDEQYF; DNA: TGTGCCAGCAGCTCAGGGACTAGCGGGAACTCCGACGAGCAGTACTTC
J: TRBJ1-2; length: 13; V: TRBV28; D: -; size: -; CDR3: CASSLVQTRGYTF; DNA: TGTGCCAGCAGTTTGGTTCAGACGCGGGGCTACACCTTC
J: TRBJ2-1; length: 15; V: TRBV7-2; D: -; size: few; CDR3: CASSRRGATINEQFF; DNA: TGTGCCAGCAGCCGCAGGGGCGCGACCATCAATGAGCAGTTCTTC
J: TRBJ2-2; length: 17; V: TRBV5-1; D: TRBD2; size: -; CDR3: CASSLGLAGVIAGELFF; DNA: TGCGCCAGCAGCTTGGGGCTAGCGGGAGTTATCGCCGGGGAGCTGTTTTTT
J: TRBJ2-1; length: 16; V: TRBV27; D: TRBD1; size: -; CDR3: CASSARTGGRGNEQFF; DNA: TGTGCCAGCAGTGCAAGGACAGGGGGTAGGGGGAATGAGCAGTTCTTC
J: TRBJ1-3; length: 15; V: TRBV11-3; D: -; size: few; CDR3: CASSRGRDSGNTIYF; DNA: TGTGCCAGCAGCCGGGGGCGGGACTCTGGAAACACCATATATTTT
J: TRBJ2-7; length: 15; V: TRBV7-8; D: TRBD2; size: -; CDR3: CASSLVAGVSYEQYF; DNA: TGTGCCAGCAGCTTAGTGGCGGGAGTGAGCTACGAGCAGTACTTC
J: TRBJ2-4; length: 17; V: TRBV28; D: -; size: -; CDR3: CASSLMSARADKNIQYF; DNA: TGTGCCAGCAGTTTAATGTCTGCCAGGGCAGACAAAAACATTCAGTACTTC
J: TRBJ2-1; length: 10; V: TRBV6-5; D: TRBD1; size: few; CDR3: CASRGTGEFF; DNA: TGTGCCAGCAGGGGGACAGGAGAGTTCTTC